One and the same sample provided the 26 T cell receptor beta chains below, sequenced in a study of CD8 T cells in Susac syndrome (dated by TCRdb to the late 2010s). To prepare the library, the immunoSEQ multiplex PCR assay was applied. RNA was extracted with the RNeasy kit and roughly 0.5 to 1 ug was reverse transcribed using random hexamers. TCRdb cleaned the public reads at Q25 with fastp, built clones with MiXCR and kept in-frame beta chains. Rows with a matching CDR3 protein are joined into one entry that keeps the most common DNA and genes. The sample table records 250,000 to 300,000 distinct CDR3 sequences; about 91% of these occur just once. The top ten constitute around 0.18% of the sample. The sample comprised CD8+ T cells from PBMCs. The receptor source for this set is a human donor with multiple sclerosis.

CDR3 region: CATLDRGMTDTQYF. DNA for the CDR3: TGTGCCACCCTAGACAGGGGTATGACAGATACGCAGTATTTT. The V gene is TRBV6-1, the J gene TRBJ2-3, with 8 bases matching TRBD1. CDR3 length: 14 amino acids. CDR1 and CDR2 from the germline V gene are MNHNS and SASEGT. The V gene end was trimmed by 10 bases and the J gene end by 3 bases; junction bases not matched to a gene: 9.

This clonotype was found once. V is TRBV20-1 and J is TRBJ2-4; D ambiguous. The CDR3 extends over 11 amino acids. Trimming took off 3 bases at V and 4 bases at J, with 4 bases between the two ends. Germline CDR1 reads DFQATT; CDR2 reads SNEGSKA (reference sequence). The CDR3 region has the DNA TGCAGTGCTAGCGCTAAAAACATTCAGTACTTC. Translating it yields CSASAKNIQYF.

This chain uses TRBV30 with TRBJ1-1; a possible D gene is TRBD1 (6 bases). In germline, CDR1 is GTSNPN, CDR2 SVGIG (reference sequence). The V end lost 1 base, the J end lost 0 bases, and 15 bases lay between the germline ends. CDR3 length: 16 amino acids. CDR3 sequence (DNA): TGTGCCTGGAGTGCCCCGCGACAGGTCATGAACACTGAAGCTTTCTTT. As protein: CAWSAPRQVMNTEAFF.

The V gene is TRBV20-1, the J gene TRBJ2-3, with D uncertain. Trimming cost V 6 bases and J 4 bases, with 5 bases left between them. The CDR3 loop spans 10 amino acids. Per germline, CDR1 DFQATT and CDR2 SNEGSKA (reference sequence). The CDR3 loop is CSAMADTQYF. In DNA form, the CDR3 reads TGCAGTGCAATGGCAGATACGCAGTATTTT.

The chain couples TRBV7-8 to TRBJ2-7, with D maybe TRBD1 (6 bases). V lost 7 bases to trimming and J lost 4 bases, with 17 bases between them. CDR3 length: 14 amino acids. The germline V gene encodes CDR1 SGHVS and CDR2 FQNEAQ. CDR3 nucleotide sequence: TGTGCCAGCATCTCCGGTACAGGGACATACGAGCAGTACTTC. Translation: CASISGTGTYEQYF.

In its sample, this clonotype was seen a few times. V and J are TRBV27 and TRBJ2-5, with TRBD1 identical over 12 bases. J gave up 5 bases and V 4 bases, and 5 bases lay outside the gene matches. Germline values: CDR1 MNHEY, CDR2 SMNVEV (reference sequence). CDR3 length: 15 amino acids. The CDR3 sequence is CASSWGTGGRETQYF. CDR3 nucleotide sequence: TGTGCCAGCAGTTGGGGGACAGGGGGCAGGGAGACCCAGTACTTC.

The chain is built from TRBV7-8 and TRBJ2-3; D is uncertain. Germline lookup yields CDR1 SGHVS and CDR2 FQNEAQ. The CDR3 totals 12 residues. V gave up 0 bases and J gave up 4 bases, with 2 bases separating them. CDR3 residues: CASSLASDTQYF. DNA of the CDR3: TGTGCCAGCAGCTTAGCTTCAGATACGCAGTATTTT.

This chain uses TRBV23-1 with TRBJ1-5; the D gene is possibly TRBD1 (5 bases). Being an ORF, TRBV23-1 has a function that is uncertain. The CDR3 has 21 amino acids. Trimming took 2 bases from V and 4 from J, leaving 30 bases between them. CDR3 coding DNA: TGCGCCAGCAGTCAACCTTTGGGTCCCCGAGGGGCCGAAGACGAGAATCAGCCCCAGCATTTT. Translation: CASSQPLGPRGAEDENQPQHF.

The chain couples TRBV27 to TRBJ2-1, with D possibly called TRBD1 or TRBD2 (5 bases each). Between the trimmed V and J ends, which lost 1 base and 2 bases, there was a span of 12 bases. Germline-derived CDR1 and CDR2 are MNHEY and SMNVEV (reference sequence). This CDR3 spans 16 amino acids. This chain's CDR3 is CASSLYQGAAYNEQFF. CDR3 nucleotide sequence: TGTGCCAGCAGTTTATATCAGGGAGCCGCCTACAATGAGCAGTTCTTC.

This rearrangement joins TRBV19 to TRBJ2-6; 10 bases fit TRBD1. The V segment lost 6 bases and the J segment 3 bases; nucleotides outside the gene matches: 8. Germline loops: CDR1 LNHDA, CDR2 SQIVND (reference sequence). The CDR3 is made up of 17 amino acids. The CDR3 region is CASRGCGTGVGANVLTF. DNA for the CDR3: TGTGCCAGTAGGGGGTGCGGGACAGGGGTTGGGGCCAACGTCCTGACTTTC.

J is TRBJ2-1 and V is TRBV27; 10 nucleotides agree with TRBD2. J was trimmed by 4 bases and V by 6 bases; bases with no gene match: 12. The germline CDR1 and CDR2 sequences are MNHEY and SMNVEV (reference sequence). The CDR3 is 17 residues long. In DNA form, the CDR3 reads TGTGCCAGCAGGCCTCGGCTAGCGGGGGCCCCTTACAATGAGCAGTTCTTC. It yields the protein CASRPRLAGAPYNEQFF.

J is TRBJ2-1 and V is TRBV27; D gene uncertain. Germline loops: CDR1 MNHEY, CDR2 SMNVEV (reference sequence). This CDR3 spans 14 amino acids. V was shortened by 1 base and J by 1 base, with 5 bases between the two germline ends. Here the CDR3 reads CASSLFSSYNEQFF. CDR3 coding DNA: TGTGCCAGCAGTTTATTCTCATCCTACAATGAGCAGTTCTTC.

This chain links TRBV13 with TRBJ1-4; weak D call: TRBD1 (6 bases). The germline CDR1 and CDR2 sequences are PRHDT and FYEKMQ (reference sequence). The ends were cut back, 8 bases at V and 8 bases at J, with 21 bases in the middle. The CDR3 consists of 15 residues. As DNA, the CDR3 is TGTGCCAGCTATGCTTCTACGGGGGCGAGCGAAAAACTGTTTTTT. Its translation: CASYASTGASEKLFF.

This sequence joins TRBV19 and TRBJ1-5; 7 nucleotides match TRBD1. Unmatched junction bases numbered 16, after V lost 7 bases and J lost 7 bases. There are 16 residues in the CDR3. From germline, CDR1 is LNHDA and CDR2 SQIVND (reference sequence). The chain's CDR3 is CASTPVYRGSGQPQHF. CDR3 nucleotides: TGTGCCAGTACCCCGGTTTACAGGGGATCGGGACAGCCCCAGCATTTT.

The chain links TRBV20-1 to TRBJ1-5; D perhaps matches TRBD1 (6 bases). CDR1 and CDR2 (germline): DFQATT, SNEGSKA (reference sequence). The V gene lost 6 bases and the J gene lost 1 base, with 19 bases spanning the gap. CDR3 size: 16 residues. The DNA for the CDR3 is TGCAGTGCCCGAAACCCGAGGACAGTAAGCAATCAGCCCCAGCATTTT. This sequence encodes CSARNPRTVSNQPQHF.

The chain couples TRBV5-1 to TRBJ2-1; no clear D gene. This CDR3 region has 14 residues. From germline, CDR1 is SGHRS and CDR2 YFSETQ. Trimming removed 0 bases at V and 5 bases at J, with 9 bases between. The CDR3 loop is CASSLVRTDNEQFF. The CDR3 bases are TGCGCCAGCAGCTTGGTTCGGACGGACAATGAGCAGTTCTTC.

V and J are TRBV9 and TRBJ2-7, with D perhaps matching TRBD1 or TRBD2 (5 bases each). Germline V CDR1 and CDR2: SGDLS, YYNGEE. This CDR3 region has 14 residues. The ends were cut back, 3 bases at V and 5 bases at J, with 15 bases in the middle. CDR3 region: CASSARDPSDEQYF. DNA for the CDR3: TGTGCCAGCAGCGCCCGGGACCCAAGCGACGAGCAGTACTTC. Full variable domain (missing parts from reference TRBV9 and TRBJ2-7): DSGVTQTPKHLITATGQRVTLRCSPRSGDLSVYWYQQSLDQGLQFLIQYYNGEERAKGNILERFSAQQFPDLHSELNLSSLELGDSALYFCASSARDPSDEQYFGPGTRLTVT.

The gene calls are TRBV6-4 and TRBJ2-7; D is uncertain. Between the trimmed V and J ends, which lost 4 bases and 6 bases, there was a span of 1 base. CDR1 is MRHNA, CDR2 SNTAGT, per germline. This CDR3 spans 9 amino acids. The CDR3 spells CASSVEQYF. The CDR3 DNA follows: TGTGCCAGCAGTGTCGAGCAGTACTTC.

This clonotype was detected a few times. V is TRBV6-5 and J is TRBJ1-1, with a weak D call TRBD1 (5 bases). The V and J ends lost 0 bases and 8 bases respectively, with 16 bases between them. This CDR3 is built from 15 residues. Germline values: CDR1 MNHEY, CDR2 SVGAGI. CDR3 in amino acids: CASSYSRLQGGEAFF. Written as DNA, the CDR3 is TGTGCCAGCAGTTACTCGAGGTTGCAGGGCGGGGAAGCTTTCTTT.

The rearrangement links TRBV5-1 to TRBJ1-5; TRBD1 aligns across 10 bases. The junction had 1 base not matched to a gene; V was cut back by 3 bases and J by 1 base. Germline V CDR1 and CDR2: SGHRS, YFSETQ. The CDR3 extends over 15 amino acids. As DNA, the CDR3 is TGCGCCAGCAGCTCGACAGGGGGCAGCAATCAGCCCCAGCATTTT. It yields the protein CASSSTGGSNQPQHF.

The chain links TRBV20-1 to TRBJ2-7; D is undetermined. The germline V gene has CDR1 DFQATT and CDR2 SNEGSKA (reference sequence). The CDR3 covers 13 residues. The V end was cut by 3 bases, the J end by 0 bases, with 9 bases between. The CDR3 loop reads CSASTLSSYEQYF. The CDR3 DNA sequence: TGCAGTGCTAGTACTCTCAGCTCCTACGAGCAGTACTTC.

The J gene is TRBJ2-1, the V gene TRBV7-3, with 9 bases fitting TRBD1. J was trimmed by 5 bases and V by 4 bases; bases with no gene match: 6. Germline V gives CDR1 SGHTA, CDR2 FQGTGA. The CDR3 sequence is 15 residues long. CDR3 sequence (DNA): TGTGCCAGCAGCTCCCCTCGGACAGGGGACAATGAGCAGTTCTTC. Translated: CASSSPRTGDNEQFF.

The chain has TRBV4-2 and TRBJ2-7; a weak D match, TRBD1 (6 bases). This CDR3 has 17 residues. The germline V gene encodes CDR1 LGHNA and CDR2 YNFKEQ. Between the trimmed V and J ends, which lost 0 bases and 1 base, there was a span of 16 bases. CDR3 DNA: TGTGCCAGCAGCCAAGAGACAGGTCCCCCAACATCCTACGAGCAGTACTTC. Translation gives CASSQETGPPTSYEQYF.

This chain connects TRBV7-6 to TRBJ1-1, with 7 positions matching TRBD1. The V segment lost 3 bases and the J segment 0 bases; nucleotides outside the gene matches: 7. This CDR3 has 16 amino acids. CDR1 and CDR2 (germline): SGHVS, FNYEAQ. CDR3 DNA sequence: TGTGCCAGCAGCTTGGGACCGGGACAGATGAACACTGAAGCTTTCTTT. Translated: CASSLGPGQMNTEAFF.

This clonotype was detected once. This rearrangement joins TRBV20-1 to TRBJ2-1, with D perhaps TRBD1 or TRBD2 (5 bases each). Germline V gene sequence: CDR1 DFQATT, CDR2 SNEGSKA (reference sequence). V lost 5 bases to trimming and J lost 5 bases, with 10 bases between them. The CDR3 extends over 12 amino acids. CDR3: CSAGDPDNEQFF. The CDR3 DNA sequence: TGCAGTGCTGGGGACCCCGACAATGAGCAGTTCTTC.

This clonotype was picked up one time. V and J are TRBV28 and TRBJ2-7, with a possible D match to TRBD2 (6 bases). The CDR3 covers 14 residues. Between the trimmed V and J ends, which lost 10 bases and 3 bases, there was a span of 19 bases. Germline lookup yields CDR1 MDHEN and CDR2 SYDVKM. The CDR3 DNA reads TGTGCCACCGGGGAAAGGTGGGAGGACTACGAGCAGTACTTC. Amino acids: CATGERWEDYEQYF.